This T cell receptor (beta chain) comes out of a study of blood T cell repertoires in COVID-19 (dated by TCRdb to 2019 to 2021). For the study in its entirety: Samples covering the acute and convalescent phases of COVID-19 were provided by collaborators in the United States, Italy and Spain. The dataset comprised deeply sampled blood TCRbeta repertoires from subjects exposed to, actively infected with, or recovered from COVID-19. The samples were drawn from two sources: the first 160 participants of the ongoing ImmuneRACE study, and 950 to 1,500 subjects contributed by 6 global collaborators. The repertoires were made available in a free public database intended to serve as a resource for research on the immune response to SARS-CoV-2. A de-identified subject ID, COVID-19 status, age in years and sex were almost always included in the sample metadata. Where available, HLA class I and class II types were obtained from metadata supplied by the sample provider rather than from assay-based typing. The material from the prospective study consisted of cDNA or gDNA derived from T cells, B-cell-depleted T cells, or PBMCs.

The immunoSEQ Assay, a bias-controlled multiplex PCR, was used to amplify TCRbeta CDR3 regions from genomic DNA. The authors' analysis ran thus. The number of nucleated cells in each sample was estimated from the amplification of reference gene primers within the assay. Sequence reads were collapsed and filtered to measure the absolute abundance of every unique TCRbeta CDR3 rearrangement. For each sample, productive Simpson clonality was calculated as the square root of Simpson's diversity index across productive rearrangements. Not all clones reach the TCRdb copy of this immuneACCESS table, which keeps in-frame sequences only. Checked studies attribute under half of the gap to unresolved V genes and leave the rest unexplained. V, J and clone size were drawn from that table, and D and trimming were deduced from the DNA. Within this sample are about 180,000 clones, with just under 80% of them counted one time only. The ten biggest clones cover about 7% of the sample.

As for this clone: Its recognized antigen is unknown. One base away there is no much larger clone; base qualities are not given.

The trim is 5 bases for V and 3 bases for J, with a gap of 21 bases between the germline ends. CDR1 and CDR2 are drawn from the germline V gene: SQVTM, ANQGSEA. The CDR3 sequence holds 16 residues, the cysteine and phenylalanine included. The entry retains the CDR3 DNA only, 48 bases that are in frame from base 1. Each collaborating institution followed its own protocols to collect whole blood in K2EDTA tubes. For TCRbeta analysis, collaborators shipped samples in one of three forms: frozen whole blood, isolated PBMCs, or DNA extracted from either of those sample types. Study-wide conclusions, independent of this receptor: The amount of clinical and demographic metadata varied by source and participant and was provided uncurated.

This TCR was recovered from a man between 65 and 79 years old with active or convalescent COVID-19. The sample comprised peripheral blood. Here the chain combines TRBV29-1 and TRBJ2-3; 6 matching bases give a weak D call of TRBD2. This receptor has the CDR3 CSVTPPRASDTDTQYF. The nucleotides read TGCAGCGTTACCCCGCCCAGGGCTAGCGATACAGATACGCAGTATTTT.